The clone carrying this TCR beta chain has a handful of counts. This entry is derived from a study of a mutant IDH1 vaccine in newly diagnosed glioma. Study as a whole: Sex distribution of treated patients was about 60% male and roughly 40% female; mean age was around 40 years.

Germline V lookup: CDR1 SEHNR, CDR2 FQNEAQ (reference sequence). This CDR3 is 15 amino acids long. V was clipped by 3 bases and J by 1 base, with 12 bases between them. Libraries were prepared by immunoSEQ multiplex PCR; TCRdb keeps only in-frame clonotypes and omits some of them. Counted here are some 90,000 clones, approximately 80% occurring once; the ten biggest clones make up roughly 5.3%. The time point was: baseline, week 1 (first vaccination visit). Regarding treatment: pre-vaccination baseline after standard-of-care therapy. The TCR comes from a man in his forties with glioma. Some clones in this sample may be carry-over from other donors' samples. The material sequenced was PBMCs, taken from a glioma patient treated with radiotherapy, temozolomide or both. This chain joins TRBV7-9 and TRBJ1-1; D not certain. The CDR3 sequence is CASSFSTNPNTEAFF. CDR3 coding DNA: TGTGCCAGCAGCTTTAGCACAAACCCGAACACTGAAGCTTTCTTT.